Listed here is a single T cell receptor (beta chain). This CDR3 contains 14 residues. CDR1 MRHNA and CDR2 SNTAGT come from the germline V gene. V dropped 6 bases and J dropped 1 base, with 12 bases sitting between them. Assay: immunoSEQ multiplex PCR; the TCRdb copy retains only in-frame clones and omits some. In the table there are about 63,000 clones, roughly 90% of which are singletons. The sample comes from a study of cytomegalovirus exposure and HLA in healthy donors. Study-level background: It was reported in a later analysis that the 90 to 150 validation repertoires used the same platform as the approximately 670 first-cohort repertoires.

V is TRBV6-4 and J is TRBJ1-1; possible D gene TRBD1, 6 bases. The sequencing sample was made of PBMCs. The source is a woman between 18 and 29 years old in good health and CMV-seronegative. CDR3 DNA sequence: TGTGCCAGCAGCGTCCAACAGGGGAACACTGAAGCTTTCTTT. It yields the protein CASSVQQGNTEAFF.